Described below is a single T cell receptor (beta chain) sequence and its context. Its antigen remains unidentified. With 5 bases clipped from V and 5 bases from J, the junction kept 15 bases outside the gene matches. The CDR3 sequence is 19 residues long. CDR1 is SGHAT and CDR2 is FQNNGV in the germline V gene. Recipients received nonmyeloablative bone marrow transplants from related graft donors, with transient mixed chimerism. The data are from a study of Tregs in tolerant kidney transplant recipients. The study, taken as a whole, reports: Nucleotide sequences could not be compared across some patients' samples due to primer changes. Tregs expanded with activated donor B cells seemed most donor-specific.

The assay was immunoSEQ multiplex PCR, and TCRdb's table has in-frame clones only and misses some. The data hold about 81,000 clones, with 75% to 95% observed a single time. The source was CD4+ T cells from blood (PBMCs), collected 24 months after the transplant. This sequence originates from a human patient who received a combined kidney and bone marrow transplant. A subset of T cells may come from the graft donor. V gene TRBV11-2 combines with J gene TRBJ2-3, with TRBD2 matching 14 bases. The CDR3 reads CASSTKPGLAGAKRDTQYF. As DNA, the CDR3 is TGTGCCAGCAGCACTAAGCCGGGACTAGCGGGGGCTAAGCGAGATACGCAGTATTTT.